This entry features one TCR beta chain sequence. Its antigen remains unknown. Distinct nucleotide sequences in the sample also encode this CDR3. RNA was isolated and reverse transcribed to cDNA, the sequencing template. Only in-frame clones appear in the TCRdb table, and some are missing; sequencing was by immunoSEQ multiplex PCR. The table lists about 220,000 clones, more than 45% of them singletons. The sample is drawn from a study of CD8+ T cells in alopecia areata. Study-level results: Expanded CD8+ clones among the top 100, as well as scalp clonality, were significantly decreased by tofacitinib. Sequence data from scalp samples additionally include resident alphabeta T cells of normal skin.

Germline CDR1 SQVTM, CDR2 ANQGSEA. This CDR3 region has 10 residues. The germline V and J ends were trimmed by 2 bases and 4 bases, with 2 bases remaining between them. Treatment noted: oral pan-JAK inhibitor, 5-10 mg twice daily. As part of sample collection, lesional scalp punch biopsies and peripheral blood were taken from alopecia areata patients. This TCR was recovered from a human donor with alopecia areata. Sample: CD4+ T cells sorted from blood, taken at week 4, from a patient treated with tofacitinib. The rearrangement links TRBV29-1 to TRBJ2-5, with no clear D. The CDR3 loop is CSVERETQYF. The CDR3 DNA follows: TGCAGCGTTGAAAGAGAGACCCAGTACTTC.